Listed here are 18 T cell receptor beta chains from one sample, sequenced in a study of T cell responses to AZD1222 COVID-19 vaccine. Using immunoSEQ multiplex PCR, the repertoire was profiled, and TCRdb retains in-frame clones only, with some absent. The table lists around 140,000 clones, 65% to 90% of them singletons, with approximately 20% in the top ten. This specimen was peripheral blood, taken on day 0 of AZD1222 vaccination. All receptors come from an adult in good health.

DNA of the CDR3: TGCGCCAGCAGCCTGGACAGGCCTTATAATTCACCCCTCCACTTT. It codes for CASSLDRPYNSPLHF. The gene calls are TRBV5-1 and TRBJ1-6, with 7 nucleotides matching TRBD1. Germline loops: CDR1 SGHRS, CDR2 YFSETQ. The trim removed 4 bases at V and 4 bases at J, leaving 5 bases unmatched. The CDR3 is made up of 15 amino acids.

V and J are TRBV19 and TRBJ1-2, with 7 bases that match TRBD1. J gave up 4 bases and V 3 bases, and 14 bases lay outside the gene matches. CDR3 length: 17 amino acids. Germline CDR1 is LNHDA and CDR2 is SQIVND (reference sequence). The CDR3 DNA reads TGTGCCAGTAGTATCGCGGGGACAGAAGGTCGCCTCTATGGCTACACCTTC. Residues: CASSIAGTEGRLYGYTF.

In the case of this clone: The sample contains more than one DNA sequence encoding this CDR3. The rearrangement links TRBV28 to TRBJ2-6; D unresolved. This CDR3 comprises 13 residues. Per the germline V gene, CDR1 is MDHEN and CDR2 is SYDVKM. Trimming stripped 5 bases from V and 0 bases from J, with 2 bases between. The CDR3 reads CASSLSGANVLTF. The CDR3 nucleotides read TGTGCCAGCAGTCTCTCTGGGGCCAACGTCCTGACTTTC.

The chain combines TRBV13 with TRBJ2-5; the D gene is possibly TRBD2 (5 bases). The germline CDR1 and CDR2 sequences are PRHDT and FYEKMQ (reference sequence). Trimming took off 5 bases at V and 4 bases at J, with 17 bases between the two ends. The CDR3 runs to 15 residues. The DNA for the CDR3 is TGTGCCAGCAGCCCGGCGCGGGCTAAACTAGAGACCCAGTACTTC. It codes for CASSPARAKLETQYF.

V gene TRBV4-1 combines with J gene TRBJ2-5, with TRBD1 as a possible D gene (6 bases). There are 15 residues in the CDR3. Germline values: CDR1 MGHRA, CDR2 YSYEKL. The ends were cut back, 4 bases at V and 5 bases at J, with 17 bases in the middle. The CDR3 sequence: CASSLSVGGRETQYF. The CDR3 nucleotides read TGCGCCAGCAGCCTGTCAGTAGGGGGACGGGAGACCCAGTACTTC.

This sequence joins TRBV27 and TRBJ2-3; no clear D gene. The V gene's germline CDR1 is MNHEY and CDR2 SMNVEV (reference sequence). The CDR3 is made up of 14 amino acids. V lost 4 bases, J lost 0 bases, and 8 bases lay in between. The CDR3 reads CASSSKSSTDTQYF. CDR3 in DNA: TGTGCCAGCAGTTCCAAGTCTAGCACAGATACGCAGTATTTT.

The chain links TRBV7-3 to TRBJ2-2; TRBD1 might be the D (6 bases). V shed 5 bases and J shed 6 bases, with 19 bases lying between them. The CDR3 consists of 16 residues. The germline CDR1 and CDR2 sequences are SGHTA and FQGTGA. As DNA, the CDR3 is TGTGCCAGCAGCCTGCTGCCTAGGGGGAGTTCCGGGGAGCTGTTTTTT. Translation: CASSLLPRGSSGELFF.

This sequence joins TRBV4-3 and TRBJ1-6; D unclear. Trimming took off 0 bases at V and 10 bases at J, with 13 bases between the two ends. CDR1 and CDR2 from the germline V gene are LGHNA and YSLEER. This CDR3 is 15 amino acids long. The CDR3 bases are TGCGCCAGCAGCCAAGAAACGGGGTTGGGCTCACCCCTCCACTTT. It translates to CASSQETGLGSPLHF.

The chain is built from TRBV12-3 or TRBV12-4 and TRBJ2-7, with 7 bases fitting TRBD1. The CDR3 extends over 13 amino acids. The junction had 1 base not matched to a gene; V was cut back by 5 bases and J by 0 bases. The CDR3 protein is CASSGTVSYEQYF. The DNA of the CDR3 is TGTGCCAGCAGTGGGACAGTCTCCTACGAGCAGTACTTC.

V usage is TRBV3-1 (or the pseudogene TRBV3-2) and J usage is TRBJ2-7, with TRBD1 matching over 9 bases. V was clipped by 6 bases and J by 1 base; unmatched bases: 7. CDR3 length: 15 residues. Germline lookup yields CDR1 LGHDT and CDR2 YNNKEL (reference sequence). The DNA for the CDR3 is TGTGCCAGCAGTCAGGTGGGGACAGGGTCCTACGAGCAGTACTTC. The encoded protein is CASSQVGTGSYEQYF.

The CDR3 reads CASSLRQYGYTF. The CDR3 bases are TGTGCCAGCAGCTTGCGACAGTATGGCTACACCTTC. V gene TRBV5-8 combines with J gene TRBJ1-2; the D gene is possibly TRBD1 (5 bases). The germline V gene encodes CDR1 SGHTS and CDR2 YDEGEE. The CDR3 is made up of 12 amino acids. V was trimmed by 1 base and J by 5 bases, leaving 6 bases between them.

The table lists this clone with a few counts. The chain employs TRBV29-1 and TRBJ1-1, with D possibly TRBD1 on 6 matching bases. CDR1 SQVTM and CDR2 ANQGSEA come from the germline V gene. The CDR3 spans 11 residues. V lost 6 bases to trimming and J lost 5 bases, with 10 bases between them. This CDR3 reads CSVARGTEAFF. CDR3 nucleotides: TGCAGCGTGGCGAGGGGGACTGAAGCTTTCTTT.

The rearrangement links TRBV19 to TRBJ2-3; maybe TRBD2 (6 bases). The germline V gene has CDR1 LNHDA and CDR2 SQIVND (reference sequence). The CDR3 covers 15 residues. V was clipped by 7 bases and J by 1 base, with 15 bases between them. The CDR3, as DNA: TGTGCCAGTATCGAAACTAGCATGGGCACAGATACGCAGTATTTT. Translating gives CASIETSMGTDTQYF.

In its sample, this clone was seen a few times. This rearrangement joins TRBV2 to TRBJ1-6; D may be TRBD1 (5 bases). The CDR3 is 16 residues long. Trimming removed 7 bases from V and 6 bases from J, with 19 bases in between. Germline V CDR1 and CDR2: SNHLY, FYNNEI. The CDR3 DNA reads TGTGCCAGCATCCTCCAGTGGGGGTCTGGTAATTCACCCCTCCACTTT. This codes for CASILQWGSGNSPLHF.

CDR3 sequence (DNA): TGTGCCAGCAGTAGAGGGGGTAGTTTAAACACTGAAGCTTTCTTT. This encodes CASSRGGSLNTEAFF. This chain links TRBV6-5 with TRBJ1-1, with a possible D match to TRBD1 (6 bases). This CDR3 is built from 15 residues. Germline CDR1 and CDR2: MNHEY and SVGAGI. The V and J ends lost 5 bases and 2 bases respectively, with 15 bases between them.

V is TRBV15 and J is TRBJ1-5; 7 nucleotides agree with TRBD1. CDR3 length equals 15 residues. Per germline, CDR1 LNHNV and CDR2 YYDKDF (reference sequence). The V gene end was trimmed by 0 bases and the J gene end by 4 bases; junction bases not matched to a gene: 3. CDR3 protein: CATSRDAGQNQPQHF. CDR3 DNA: TGTGCCACCAGCAGAGATGCGGGACAGAATCAGCCCCAGCATTTT.

The chain employs TRBV24-1 and TRBJ1-2; D is uncertain. The germline V gene has CDR1 KGHDR and CDR2 SFDVKD. CDR3 length equals 14 residues. V lost 1 base to trimming and J lost 4 bases, with 9 bases between them. The CDR3 loop reads CATSDLGRTYGYTF. The CDR3 DNA sequence: TGTGCCACCAGTGATTTAGGGCGTACCTATGGCTACACCTTC.

The V and J genes are TRBV2 and TRBJ2-2; 7 nucleotides match TRBD1. From germline, CDR1 is SNHLY and CDR2 FYNNEI. This CDR3 has 14 amino acids. V lost 6 bases to trimming and J lost 5 bases; unmatched junction nucleotides: 6. CDR3 in DNA: TGTGCCAGCAGGGCTTCGACAGGGACCGGGGAGCTGTTTTTT. Its translation: CASRASTGTGELFF. Full variable domain (rest looked up from reference TRBV2 and TRBJ2-2): EPEVTQTPSHQVTQMGQEVILRCVPISNHLYFYWYRQILGQKVEFLVSFYNNEISEKSEIFDDQFSVERPDGSNFTLKIRSTKLEDSAMYFCASRASTGTGELFFGEGSRLTVL.